The present T cell receptor (beta chain) was sequenced within a study of cytomegalovirus exposure and HLA in healthy donors. Whole-study findings and limits: Cytomegalovirus association was assigned to approximately 160 TCR beta chains. TCR beta V- and J-gene trimming, according to a later analysis, was linked to a missense DCLRE1C variant. The study had only CMV serostatus as immune exposure information.

With 60 Vbeta and 13 Jbeta primers, the PCR was carried out. Data came from immunoSEQ multiplex PCR; TCRdb stores just in-frame clones and leaves some out. There are 120,000 to 150,000 clones in the sample; more than 55% occur only once, and around 6.3% lies in the top ten. About this clone: What it binds is not known. The sample holds other DNA sequences that translate to the same CDR3.

The sequence derives from a woman aged 55-69 years in good health and CMV-seronegative. The sample was PBMCs.

CDR3 nucleotides: TGTGCCAGCAGCGTAGGTGGGAGCACCTACGAGCAGTACTTC. It is translated as CASSVGGSTYEQYF. The chain couples TRBV9 to TRBJ2-7; weak D call: TRBD2 (5 bases). Germline CDR1 SGDLS, CDR2 YYNGEE. Trimming removed 0 bases at V and 2 bases at J, with 9 bases between. This CDR3 spans 14 amino acids.